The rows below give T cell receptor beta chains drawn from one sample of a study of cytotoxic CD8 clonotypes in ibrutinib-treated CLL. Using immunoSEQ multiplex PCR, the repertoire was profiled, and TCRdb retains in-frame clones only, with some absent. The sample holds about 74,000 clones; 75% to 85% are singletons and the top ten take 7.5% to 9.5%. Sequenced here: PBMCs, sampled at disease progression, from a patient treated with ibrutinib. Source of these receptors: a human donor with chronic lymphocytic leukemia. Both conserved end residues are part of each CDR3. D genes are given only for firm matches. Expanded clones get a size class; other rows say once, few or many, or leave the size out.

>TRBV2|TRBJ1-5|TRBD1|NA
TGTGCCAGCAGTCGGGACAGGGGGAGGAATCAGCCCCAGCATTTT
CASSRDRGRNQPQHF
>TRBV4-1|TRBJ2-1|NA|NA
TGCGCCAGCAGCCGCCTTAACTCTAAGGGGCCGGGAGATGAGCAGTTCTTC
CASSRLNSKGPGDEQFF
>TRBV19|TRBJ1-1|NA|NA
TGTGCCAGCGGCGGGGGAAGGGCTATGAACACTGAAGCTTTCTTT
CASGGGRAMNTEAFF
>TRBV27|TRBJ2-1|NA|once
TGTGCCAGCGGGTATACGGAGCAGTTCTTC
CASGYTEQFF
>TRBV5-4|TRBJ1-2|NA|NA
TGTGCCAGCAGCTTGGCGAGATATGGCTACACCTTC
CASSLARYGYTF
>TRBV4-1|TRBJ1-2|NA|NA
TGCGCCAGCAGCCAAGCCGCAACAGTTGTCTATGGCTACACCTTC
CASSQAATVVYGYTF
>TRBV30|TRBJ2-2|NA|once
TGTGCCTGGACCCCTTGGTGGGGGACCGGGGAGCTGTTTTTT
CAWTPWWGTGELFF
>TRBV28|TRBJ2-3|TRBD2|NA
TGTGCCAGCAGTTTCGGGCTAGCGGGGGCCCCGGGCGGCACAGATACGCAGTATTTT
CASSFGLAGAPGGTDTQYF
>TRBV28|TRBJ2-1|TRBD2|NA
TGTGCCAGCAGTTCACCCTCGGGACTAGGCATAAACAATGAGCAGTTCTTC
CASSSPSGLGINNEQFF
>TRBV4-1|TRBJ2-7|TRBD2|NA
TGCGCCAGCAGCCAAGCGGGAGGGAGCAACGAGCAGTACTTC
CASSQAGGSNEQYF
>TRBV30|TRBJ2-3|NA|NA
TGTGCCTGGAGTGTACTAGGGTACGAGCAGTATTTT
CAWSVLGYEQYF
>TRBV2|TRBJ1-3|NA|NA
TGTGCCAGCAGCGGCTATGGAAACACCATATATTTT
CASSGYGNTIYF
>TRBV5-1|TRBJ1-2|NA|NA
TGCGCCAGCAGCTTGGGGTCAGGTGCTAACTATGGCTACACCTTC
CASSLGSGANYGYTF
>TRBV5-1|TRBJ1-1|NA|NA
TGCGCCAGCACCAGTGGGAACACTGAAGCTTTCTTT
CASTSGNTEAFF
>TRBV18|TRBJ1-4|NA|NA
TGTGCCAGCTCACCACAGCCAGGGAATAATGAAAAACTGTTTTTT
CASSPQPGNNEKLFF
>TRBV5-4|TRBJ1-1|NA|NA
TGTGCCAGCAGCTTGGATCTTTGGCAGGCCAACACTGAAGCTTTCTTT
CASSLDLWQANTEAFF
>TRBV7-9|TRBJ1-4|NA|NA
TGTGCCAGCAGCGTGGGACTTAGCGATGAAAAACTGTTTTTT
CASSVGLSDEKLFF
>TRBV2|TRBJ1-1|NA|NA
TGTGCCAGCAGAGTTTCAAGAAACACTGAAGCTTTCTTT
CASRVSRNTEAFF
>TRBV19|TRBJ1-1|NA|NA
TGTGCCAGTAGTATGTGGCAGGGGCTCGACCCTGAAGCTTTCTTT
CASSMWQGLDPEAFF
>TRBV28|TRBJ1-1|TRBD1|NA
TGTGCCAGCAGTTTACGGACAGGGGTACGGGTTGAAGCTTTCTTT
CASSLRTGVRVEAFF
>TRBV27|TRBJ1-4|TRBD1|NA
TGTGCCAGCAGTTTTATTTCGGACAGGGTAGAAAAACTGTTTTTT
CASSFISDRVEKLFF
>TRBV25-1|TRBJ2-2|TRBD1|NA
TGTGCCAGCAGTGTATTGGGACAGGGGCCCGGGGAGCTGTTTTTT
CASSVLGQGPGELFF
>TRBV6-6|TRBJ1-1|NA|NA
TGTGCCAGCAGTTACGGCGGGTGGGACACTGAAGCTTTCTTT
CASSYGGWDTEAFF
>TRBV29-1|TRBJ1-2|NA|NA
TGCAGCGTTGAAGATCCGGGAAAAGCCTACTATGGCTACACCTTC
CSVEDPGKAYYGYTF
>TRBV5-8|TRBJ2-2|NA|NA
TGTGCCAGCAGCTTGGGTGGTCACACCGGGGAGCTGTTTTTT
CASSLGGHTGELFF
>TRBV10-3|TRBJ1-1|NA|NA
TGTGCCATCAGTGAGTCGAGAGGCACGGTAGAAGCTTTCTTT
CAISESRGTVEAFF